Listed below are T cell receptor beta chains from one sample, sequenced in a study of Ad26.COV2.S vaccination and SARS-CoV-2 variants. Clones were read by immunoSEQ multiplex PCR, and TCRdb kept only the in-frame ones, dropping some. The sample has about 480,000 clones; roughly 85% are singletons. Sequenced here: peripheral blood, sampled in a trial of Ad26.COV2.S vaccine versus placebo. These receptors came from a person aged 18-65 years who received the Ad26.COV2.S COVID-19 vaccine or a placebo. Each CDR3 is given with its conserved first and last residue. Fields, in order: V gene, clone size, D gene, J gene, CDR3 DNA, CDR3 protein. A D gene is named only where the DNA matches it firmly. Size is stated for part of the rows, as once, few or many counts, or as a class when the clone is expanded.

TRBV3-1/TRBV3-2	.	.	TRBJ2-7	TGTGCCAGCAGCCAGTCGAACTACGAGCAGTACTTC	CASSQSNYEQYF
TRBV25-1	.	.	TRBJ2-1	TGTGCCAGCAGTGAATCCTCCCCGGGACGCAATGAGCAGTTCTTC	CASSESSPGRNEQFF
TRBV19	.	TRBD2	TRBJ2-5	TGTGCCAGTAGTCCCGGGCTAGCGGGAGAGACCCAGTACTTC	CASSPGLAGETQYF
TRBV28	.	TRBD1	TRBJ1-5	TGTGCCGGCCAGGAACGGACAGGAATGGGTCAGCCCCAGCATTTT	CAGQERTGMGQPQHF
TRBV11-2	.	.	TRBJ2-5	TGTGCCAGCAGCTTAGGTTCTCCAACAGGTTTCGAGACCCAGTACTTC	CASSLGSPTGFETQYF
TRBV19	.	.	TRBJ2-7	TGTGCCAGTATAGGAGGGAATGGCGAGCAGTACTTC	CASIGGNGEQYF
TRBV7-3	few	.	TRBJ1-6	TGTGCCAGCAGCTTAGGGGATTCACCCCTCCACTTT	CASSLGDSPLHF
TRBV6-5	.	TRBD2	TRBJ2-7	TGTGCCAGCAGTAGCGCTATCGGGGGGGAGCAGTACTTC	CASSSAIGGEQYF
TRBV7-6	.	.	TRBJ1-1	TGTGCCAGCAGTGGGGGGAGTCACTCGAACACTGAAGCTTTCTTT	CASSGGSHSNTEAFF
TRBV5-1	.	.	TRBJ2-3	TGCGCCAGCAGCTTGATGTTAACTTCCTCTAGCACAGATACGCAGTATTTT	CASSLMLTSSSTDTQYF
TRBV9	once	.	TRBJ1-1	TGTGCCAGCAGCGGCCGGACAGAGCCGAACACTGAAGCTTTCTTT	CASSGRTEPNTEAFF
TRBV5-1	.	TRBD1	TRBJ2-1	TGCGCCAGCAGCTGGACAGGTTCTGAGCAGTTCTTC	CASSWTGSEQFF
TRBV20-1	.	.	TRBJ2-3	TGCAGTGCTAGAAGTGGGGATACGCAGTATTTT	CSARSGDTQYF
TRBV28	.	.	TRBJ1-1	TGTGCCAGCAGTTTTCGGCCGAACACTGAAGCTTTCTTT	CASSFRPNTEAFF
TRBV30	.	.	TRBJ2-5	TGTGCCTGGAGAGGGGCTCTCCAAGAGACCCAGTACTTC	CAWRGALQETQYF
TRBV6-1	.	.	TRBJ1-2	TGTGCCAGCAGTGACATCAGGGGAGCGGGCTACACCTTC	CASSDIRGAGYTF
TRBV6-5	.	.	TRBJ2-7	TGTGCCAGCAAGGCCAGCCCCTCCTACGAGCAGTACTTC	CASKASPSYEQYF
TRBV19	.	.	TRBJ2-2	TGTGCCGGCGCATGGAGTGGGAGCACCGGGGAGCTGTTTTTT	CAGAWSGSTGELFF
TRBV5-1	.	TRBD1	TRBJ2-3	TGCGCCAGCACCGGAGGGGGTGGCTACAGGGGGCCATCGAACCCAGCCACAGATACGCAGTATTTT	CASTGGGGYRGPSNPATDTQYF
TRBV7-8	.	.	TRBJ2-3	TGTGCCAGCAGCTTAGCGGGGAGCGGCACAGATACGCAGTATTTT	CASSLAGSGTDTQYF
TRBV7-2	.	.	TRBJ1-2	TGTGCCAGCAGCCCAAGGGCCCCCGGCTATGGCTACACCTTC	CASSPRAPGYGYTF
TRBV2	.	.	TRBJ2-1	TGTGCCAGCAGTGAAGGTGAGCAGTTCTTC	CASSEGEQFF
TRBV7-2	.	.	TRBJ1-6	TGTGCCAGCAGCCGGCGGGGCAACAGTTTTAATTCACCCCTCCACTTT	CASSRRGNSFNSPLHF
TRBV6-5	.	.	TRBJ1-1	TGTGCCAGCAGCGCCCACAGGGAAATGAACACTGAAGCTTTCTTT	CASSAHREMNTEAFF
TRBV11-1	.	.	TRBJ1-6	TGTGCCAGCAGCTTAGCGGACCATAATTCACCCCTCCACTTT	CASSLADHNSPLHF
TRBV30	.	TRBD2	TRBJ2-7	TGTGCCTGGAGCCATGGACTAGCGGGATCCTACGAGCAGTACTTC	CAWSHGLAGSYEQYF
TRBV7-3	.	.	TRBJ2-7	TGTGCCAGCAGCTTAACGGGGGTAGCTCACGAGCAGTACTTC	CASSLTGVAHEQYF
TRBV30	.	.	TRBJ1-2	TGTGCCTGGAGTGTACGTCGGAGTTATGGCTACACCTTC	CAWSVRRSYGYTF
TRBV19	.	TRBD1	TRBJ2-2	TGTGCCAGTAGACGAACAGGGGCCGGGGAGCTGTTTTTT	CASRRTGAGELFF
TRBV28	.	TRBD1	TRBJ1-4	TGTGCCAGCAGTACGGGACAGCCGAATGAAAAACTGTTTTTT	CASSTGQPNEKLFF
TRBV29-1	.	.	TRBJ1-1	TGCAGCGTCGCACAGGGACGTAAGAACACTGAAGCTTTCTTT	CSVAQGRKNTEAFF
TRBV20-1	.	TRBD1	TRBJ2-1	TGCAGTGCTAGTCAAGAGGGGACAGGGTCCTACAATGAGCAGTTCTTC	CSASQEGTGSYNEQFF
TRBV29-1	.	.	TRBJ2-7	TGCAGCGTTGATGGAGCAGGGGTCGAGCAGTACTTC	CSVDGAGVEQYF
TRBV5-6	.	.	TRBJ2-1	TGTGCCAGCAGCCCCGGGACCCCCTACAATGAGCAGTTCTTC	CASSPGTPYNEQFF
TRBV5-1	few	.	TRBJ2-7	TGCGCCAGCAGCCCCTGGAGCGGCCCCTACGAGCAGTACTTC	CASSPWSGPYEQYF
TRBV20-1	.	.	TRBJ1-1	TGCAGTGCTCCCTTGGGGGCTGAAGCTTTCTTT	CSAPLGAEAFF
TRBV6-5	.	.	TRBJ2-2	TGTGCCAGCAGCTCAGTCAACACCGGGGAGCTGTTTTTT	CASSSVNTGELFF
TRBV30	.	.	TRBJ1-1	TGTGCCTGGAGTGTGTGGGGCAGTCCGAACACTGAAGCTTTCTTT	CAWSVWGSPNTEAFF
TRBV10-3	.	.	TRBJ2-2	TGTGCCATCAGCCTGGGAGGTCCCACCGGGGAGCTGTTTTTT	CAISLGGPTGELFF
TRBV2	.	.	TRBJ1-1	TGTGCCAGCAGTGGGTCGACAGCCTTTGAAGCTTTCTTT	CASSGSTAFEAFF
TRBV28	.	TRBD1	TRBJ2-7	TGTGCCAGCAGTTTGTCCGGGACAGGGCCCTACGAGCAGTACTTC	CASSLSGTGPYEQYF
TRBV3-1/TRBV3-2	.	.	TRBJ2-1	TGTGCCAGCAGCCAAAGCCCGCCGCTGTCGCTCTCCTACAATGAGCAGTTCTTC	CASSQSPPLSLSYNEQFF
TRBV6-5	.	.	TRBJ1-6	TGTGCCAGCAGTTCCAGGGTTAATTCACCCCTCCACTTT	CASSSRVNSPLHF